A single sample is the source of the 17 T cell receptor beta chains below, sequenced in a study of T cells in Graves' hyperthyroidism and ophthalmopathy. Researchers took RNA transcripts and amplified the TCR beta CDR3 regions from them. HTBI primers were used for first-round RT-PCR of the TCR CDR3. Each CDR3 protein is one row after TCRdb ran MiXCR on the multiplex PCR reads. The table lists hundreds of thousands of distinct CDR3 sequences, over 12% of them singletons. Sequenced input: blood. The origin of the receptors is a woman aged 40 to 49 with Graves' ophthalmopathy.

At least ten counts were recorded for this clonotype. CDR3 region: CASSRSFGLNTEAFF. CDR3 DNA: TGTGCCAGCTCCCGTTCGTTCGGCCTAAACACTGAAGCTTTCTTT. V gene TRBV6-1 combines with J gene TRBJ1-1; D is undetermined. This CDR3 spans 15 amino acids. V gave up 8 bases and J gave up 2 bases, with 18 bases separating them. Per germline, CDR1 MNHNS and CDR2 SASEGT.

This clonotype showed up many times. One end of the junction varies from germline; a read error may be responsible. The chain combines TRBV7-7 with TRBJ2-2; 13 nucleotides align to TRBD2. The CDR3 length is 16 residues. Germline lookup yields CDR1 SSHAT and CDR2 FNYEAQ (reference sequence). The CDR3 bases are TGTGCTAGCAGCGAACTAGCGGGAGGGGACACCGGGGAGCTGTTTTTT. It specifies CASSELAGGDTGELFF. The whole variable domain, remainder taken from reference TRBV7-7 and TRBJ2-2, is GAGVSQSPRYKVTKRGQDVTLRCDPISSHATLYWYQQALGQGPEFLTYFNYEAQPDKSGLPSDRFSAERPEGSISTLTIQRTEQRDSAMYRCASSELAGGDTGELFFGEGSRLTVL.

The chain joins TRBV27 to TRBJ2-1; no definite D call. The CDR3 contains 13 residues. Germline V gene data show CDR1 as MNHEY and CDR2 as SMNVEV (reference sequence). V lost 4 bases and J 0 bases, leaving 4 bases between the germline ends. For the CDR3, the DNA is TGTGCCAGCAGTTCTTACTCCTACAATGAGCAGTTCTTC. Translated: CASSSYSYNEQFF.

This clonotype was counted many times. Compared with germline, one end of the junction differs, possibly owing to a read error. This chain links TRBV20-1 with TRBJ2-7; D is possibly TRBD2 (5 bases). This CDR3 is 15 amino acids long. The V gene's germline CDR1 is DFQATT and CDR2 SNEGSKA (reference sequence). The CDR3 loop reads CSARDPSTTTYGQYF. CDR3 nucleotide sequence: TGCAGTGCTAGAGATCCCTCGACTACCACCTACGGGCAGTACTTC.

This clonotype was found many times. V is TRBV2 and J is TRBJ2-3; no clear D gene. V was trimmed by 0 bases and J by 1 base, leaving 11 bases between them. Germline V gene data show CDR1 as SNHLY and CDR2 as FYNNEI. The CDR3 runs 16 residues. In nucleotides, the CDR3 is TGTGCCAGCAGTGAAGCACTGTCCTTTGGCACAGATACGCAGTATTTT. Translated, it gives CASSEALSFGTDTQYF.

In its sample, this clonotype was seen many times. The rearrangement uses TRBV9 and TRBJ1-3; D gene unclear. The CDR3 spans 15 residues. The V gene's germline CDR1 is SGDLS and CDR2 YYNGEE. Trimming pared 0 bases from V and 1 base from J, leaving 8 bases between. CDR3 in amino acids: CASSVGSASGNTIYF. The CDR3 DNA follows: TGTGCCAGCAGCGTAGGGTCAGCTTCTGGAAACACCATATATTTT.

This clonotype was seen ten or more times. The chain carries TRBV7-9 and TRBJ1-1; possible D gene TRBD1, 5 bases. V shed 1 base and J shed 1 base, with 10 bases lying between them. This CDR3 contains 15 residues. Germline lookup yields CDR1 SEHNR and CDR2 FQNEAQ (reference sequence). CDR3 region: CASSLVGGTNTEAFF. CDR3 sequence (DNA): TGTGCCAGCAGCTTAGTAGGCGGGACGAACACTGAAGCTTTCTTT.

The sample holds many counts of this clonotype. Here the CDR3 reads CASSLFVTGELFF. DNA for the CDR3: TGTGCCAGCAGTTTATTCGTCACCGGGGAGCTGTTTTTT. The V call is TRBV27, the J call TRBJ2-2; no reliable D call. This CDR3 comprises 13 residues. Germline values: CDR1 MNHEY, CDR2 SMNVEV (reference sequence). V lost 1 base to trimming and J lost 4 bases, with 4 bases between them.

This clonotype was seen a few times. The CDR3 DNA is TGCGCCAGCAGCCAAGATCAAGAAGCGACCTACGAGCAGTACTTC. Translated: CASSQDQEATYEQYF. The chain is built from TRBV4-1 and TRBJ2-7, with no clear D. Germline lookup yields CDR1 MGHRA and CDR2 YSYEKL. V lost 0 bases, J lost 2 bases, and 11 bases lay in between. The CDR3 totals 15 residues.

In this sample, this clonotype turned up a few times. The CDR3 DNA sequence: TGTGCCAGCAGCCAATATTCGGCTAGCGGGAGAGGAGAGACCCAGTACTTC. Its translation is CASSQYSASGRGETQYF. The J gene is TRBJ2-5, the V gene TRBV3-1; 10 nucleotides agree with TRBD2. CDR1 and CDR2 from the germline V gene are LGHDT and YNNKEL (reference sequence). CDR3 size: 17 residues. V lost 2 bases, J lost 4 bases, and 10 bases stayed unmatched.

This clonotype was seen ten or more times. The CDR3 nucleotides are TGTGCCACCCGAGACAACTCTGGGGCCAACGTCCTGACTTTC. Translation: CATRDNSGANVLTF. The chain combines TRBV2 with TRBJ2-6; no definite D call. The CDR3 extends over 14 amino acids. In germline, CDR1 is SNHLY, CDR2 FYNNEI. V lost 10 bases, J lost 0 bases, and 10 bases lay in between.

This clonotype was observed many times. The chain links TRBV30 to TRBJ2-5; 8 nucleotides align to TRBD1. There are 14 residues in the CDR3. The J segment lost 5 bases and the V segment lost 6 bases, leaving 11 bases of the junction unmatched. Germline V CDR1 and CDR2: GTSNPN, SVGIG (reference sequence). The CDR3 loop is CACQRAGGEETQYF. CDR3 coding DNA: TGTGCCTGCCAGCGGGCAGGGGGCGAGGAGACCCAGTACTTC.

The chain is built from TRBV12-3 or TRBV12-4 and TRBJ2-7; 13 nucleotides align to TRBD2. This CDR3 is 17 amino acids long. With 5 bases clipped from V and 0 bases from J, the junction kept 7 bases outside the gene matches. The CDR3 loop is CASSRTSGSSSSYEQYF. DNA for the CDR3: TGTGCCAGCAGTCGGACTAGCGGGAGTTCCAGCTCCTACGAGCAGTACTTC.

The chain employs TRBV10-3 and TRBJ1-5; D is possibly TRBD1 (6 bases). This CDR3 contains 13 residues. Germline V lookup: CDR1 ENHRY, CDR2 SYGVKD. The V end was cut by 11 bases, the J end by 7 bases, with 18 bases between. This chain's CDR3 is CASRQVNSQPQHF. CDR3 DNA: TGTGCCTCGCGACAGGTCAACAGCCAGCCCCAGCATTTT.

CDR3 protein: CASSPLGTSLYEQYF. DNA for the CDR3: TGTGCCAGCAGTCCACTAGGGACTAGTCTCTACGAGCAGTACTTC. The chain employs TRBV6-2 or TRBV6-3 and TRBJ2-7; 8 bases align to TRBD2. Germline V gene sequence: CDR1 MNHEY, CDR2 SVGEGT. The CDR3 runs to 15 residues. V trimming: 5 bases; J trimming: 3 bases; junction bases outside the gene matches: 9.

This clonotype was detected ten times or more. CDR3 residues: CASSQGHSTDTQYF. The CDR3 nucleotides read TGTGCTAGCTCACAGGGCCATAGCACAGATACGCAGTATTTT. V gene TRBV12-5 combines with J gene TRBJ2-3; a possible D gene is TRBD1 (6 bases). V lost 9 bases, J lost 0 bases, and 13 bases lay in between. This CDR3 contains 14 residues. Germline V gene data show CDR1 as LGHNT and CDR2 as FRNRAP.

In the case of this clonotype: One end of the junction fails to match germline, which may point to a read error. The V gene is TRBV5-4, the J gene TRBJ1-2; D gene ambiguous. Germline assignment: CDR1 SGHNT and CDR2 YYREEE (reference sequence). CDR3 length: 12 residues. The CDR3 is CAGSPEGYGYTF. CDR3 nucleotides: TGTGCCGGCAGCCCAGAGGGCTATGGCTACACCTTC. Combining the CDR3 with reference TRBV5-4 and TRBJ1-2 gives the whole variable domain ETGVTQSPTHLIKTRGQQVTLRCSSQSGHNTVSWYQQALGQGPQFIFQYYREEENGRGNFPPRFSGLQFPNYSSELNVNALELDDSALYLCAGSPEGYGYTFGSGTRLTVV.